Given below is one T cell receptor (beta chain) in context. CDR3 length equals 13 residues. CDR1 and CDR2 (germline): SGHTS, YDEGEE. Trimming left V 1 base short and J 3 bases short, with 7 bases between. Followed over time, Seattle patients had been enrolled while infection was active. This specimen comes from a study of blood T cell repertoires in COVID-19. Study-wide context: COVID-19 samples, acute and convalescent, were from the United States, Italy and Spain. T cells, B-cell-depleted T cells, or PBMCs provided the cDNA or gDNA that served as material.

In the original analysis: Nucleated cell number was recorded as an estimate derived from reference gene primer amplification. TCRdb keeps only in-frame clones here, not all; method: immunoSEQ multiplex PCR. The V and J calls and clone size come from that table; D and trimming were worked out from the DNA. The sample lists some 190,000 clones, under 85% occurring once. This sequence was found in an elderly man with COVID-19, enrolled during active disease. This rearrangement joins TRBV5-8 to TRBJ1-2; D remains ambiguous. Sequenced: peripheral blood. The CDR3 protein is CASSLWSDYGYTF. CDR3 coding DNA: TGTGCCAGCAGCTTGTGGTCGGACTATGGCTACACCTTC.